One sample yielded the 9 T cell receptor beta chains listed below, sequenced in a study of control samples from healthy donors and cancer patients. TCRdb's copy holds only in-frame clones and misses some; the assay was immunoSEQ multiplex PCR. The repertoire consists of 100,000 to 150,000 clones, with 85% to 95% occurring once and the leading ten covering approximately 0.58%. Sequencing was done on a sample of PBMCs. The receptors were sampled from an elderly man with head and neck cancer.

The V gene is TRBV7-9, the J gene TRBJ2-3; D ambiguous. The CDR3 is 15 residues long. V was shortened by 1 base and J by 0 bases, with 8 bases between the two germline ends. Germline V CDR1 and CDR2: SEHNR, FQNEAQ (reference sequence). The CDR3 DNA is TGTGCCAGCAGCTTAGGCCCCACGAGCACAGATACGCAGTATTTT. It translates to CASSLGPTSTDTQYF.

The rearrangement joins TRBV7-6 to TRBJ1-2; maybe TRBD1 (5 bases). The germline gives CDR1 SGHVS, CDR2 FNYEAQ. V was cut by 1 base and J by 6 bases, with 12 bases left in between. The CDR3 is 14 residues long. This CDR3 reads CASSLGQGGHGYTF. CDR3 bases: TGTGCCAGCAGCTTAGGGCAGGGCGGCCATGGCTACACCTTC.

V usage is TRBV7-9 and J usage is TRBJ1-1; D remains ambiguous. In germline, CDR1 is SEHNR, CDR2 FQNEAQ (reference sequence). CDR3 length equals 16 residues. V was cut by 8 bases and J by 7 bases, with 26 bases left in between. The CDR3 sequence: CASEGQGGHHNYEAFF. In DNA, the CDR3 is TGTGCCAGCGAAGGGCAAGGAGGCCACCACAATTATGAAGCTTTCTTT.

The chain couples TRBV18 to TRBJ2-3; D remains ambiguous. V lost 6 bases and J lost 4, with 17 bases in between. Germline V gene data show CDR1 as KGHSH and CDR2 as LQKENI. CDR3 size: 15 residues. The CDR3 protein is CASSPTTLGSDTQYF. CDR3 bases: TGTGCCAGCTCCCCGACGACATTAGGGTCAGATACGCAGTATTTT. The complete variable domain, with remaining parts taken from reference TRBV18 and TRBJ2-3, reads NAGVMQNPRHLVRRRGQEARLRCSPMKGHSHVYWYRQLPEEGLKFMVYLQKENIIDESGMPKERFSAEFPKEGPSILRIQQVVRGDSAAYFCASSPTTLGSDTQYFGPGTRLTVL.

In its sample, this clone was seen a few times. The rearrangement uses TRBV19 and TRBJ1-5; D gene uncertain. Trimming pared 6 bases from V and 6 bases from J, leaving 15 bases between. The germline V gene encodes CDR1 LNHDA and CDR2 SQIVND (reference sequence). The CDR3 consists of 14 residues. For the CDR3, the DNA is TGTGCCAGTAGAGGGTTTGACGGTGGTCAGCCCCAGCATTTT. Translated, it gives CASRGFDGGQPQHF.

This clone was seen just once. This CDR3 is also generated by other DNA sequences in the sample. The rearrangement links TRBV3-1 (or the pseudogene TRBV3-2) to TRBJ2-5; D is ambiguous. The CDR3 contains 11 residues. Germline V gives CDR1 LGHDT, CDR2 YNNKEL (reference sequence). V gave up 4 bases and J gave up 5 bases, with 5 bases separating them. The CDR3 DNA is TGTGCCAGCAGCCTTCGGGAGACCCAGTACTTC. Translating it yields CASSLRETQYF.

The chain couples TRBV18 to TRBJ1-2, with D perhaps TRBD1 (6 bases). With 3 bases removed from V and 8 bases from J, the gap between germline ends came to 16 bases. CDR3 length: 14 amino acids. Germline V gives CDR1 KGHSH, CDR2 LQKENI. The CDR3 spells CASSPPGQKGGYTF. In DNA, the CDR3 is TGTGCCAGCTCACCTCCGGGACAAAAGGGAGGCTACACCTTC.

CDR3 sequence (DNA): TGCGCCAGCAGCATACTAGCGGGAGGGAGCACAGATACGCAGTATTTT. Translation gives CASSILAGGSTDTQYF. The chain combines TRBV5-1 with TRBJ2-3; 13 bases match TRBD2. The CDR3 length is 16 residues. Germline CDR1 and CDR2: SGHRS and YFSETQ. Germline trimming cut 4 bases from V and 0 bases from J; bases unmatched to any gene: 2.

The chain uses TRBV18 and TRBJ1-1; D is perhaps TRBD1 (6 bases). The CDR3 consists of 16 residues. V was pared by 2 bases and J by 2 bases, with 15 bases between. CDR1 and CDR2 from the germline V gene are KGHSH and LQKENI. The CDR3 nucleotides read TGTGCCAGCTCACCAACCCGGGGGGGCCGCAACACTGAAGCTTTCTTT. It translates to CASSPTRGGRNTEAFF.